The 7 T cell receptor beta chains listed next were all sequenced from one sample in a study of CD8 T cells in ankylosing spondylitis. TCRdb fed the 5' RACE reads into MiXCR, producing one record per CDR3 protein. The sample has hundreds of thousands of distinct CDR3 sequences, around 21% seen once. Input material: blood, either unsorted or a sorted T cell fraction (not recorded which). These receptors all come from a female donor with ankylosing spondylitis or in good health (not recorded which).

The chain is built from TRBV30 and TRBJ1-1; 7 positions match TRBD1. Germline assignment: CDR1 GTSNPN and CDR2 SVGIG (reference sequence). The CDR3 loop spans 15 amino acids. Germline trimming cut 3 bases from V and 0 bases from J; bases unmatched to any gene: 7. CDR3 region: CAWRPTGQLNTEAFF. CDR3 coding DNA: TGTGCCTGGAGACCGACGGGACAGCTGAACACTGAAGCTTTCTTT.

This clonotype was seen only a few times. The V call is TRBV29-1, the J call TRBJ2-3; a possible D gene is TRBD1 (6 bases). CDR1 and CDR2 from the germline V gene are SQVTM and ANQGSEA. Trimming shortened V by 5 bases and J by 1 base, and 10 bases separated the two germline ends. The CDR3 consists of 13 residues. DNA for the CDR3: TGCAGCGTTAAACAGGGAGGCACAGATACGCAGTATTTT. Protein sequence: CSVKQGGTDTQYF.

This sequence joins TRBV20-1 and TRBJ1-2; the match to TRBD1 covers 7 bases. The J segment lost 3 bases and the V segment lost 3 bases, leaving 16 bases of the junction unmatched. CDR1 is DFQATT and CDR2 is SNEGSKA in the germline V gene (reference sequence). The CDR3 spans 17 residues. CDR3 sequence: CSASRERQGLRYYGYTF. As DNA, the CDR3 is TGCAGTGCTAGCCGGGAGCGACAGGGACTTCGGTACTATGGCTACACCTTC.

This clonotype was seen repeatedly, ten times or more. The chain's CDR3 is CASSLVGTGEGETQYF. CDR3 sequence (DNA): TGTGCCAGCAGCCTAGTGGGGACGGGAGAGGGAGAGACCCAGTACTTC. V and J are TRBV11-2 and TRBJ2-5; TRBD2 might be the D (6 bases). Germline V CDR1 and CDR2: SGHAT, FQNNGV. Trimming left V 5 bases short and J 4 bases short, with 20 bases between. The CDR3 is 16 amino acids.

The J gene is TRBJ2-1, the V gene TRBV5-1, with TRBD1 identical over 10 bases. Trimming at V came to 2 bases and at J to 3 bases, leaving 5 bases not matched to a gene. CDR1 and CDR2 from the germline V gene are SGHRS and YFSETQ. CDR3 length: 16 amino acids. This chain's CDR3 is CASSFRQGASYNEQFF. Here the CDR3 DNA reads TGCGCCAGCAGCTTCCGACAGGGGGCGAGCTACAATGAGCAGTTCTTC.

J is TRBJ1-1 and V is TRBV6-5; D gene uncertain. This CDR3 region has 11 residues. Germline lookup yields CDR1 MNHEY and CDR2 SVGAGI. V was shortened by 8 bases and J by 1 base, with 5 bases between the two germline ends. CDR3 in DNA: TGTGCCAGCCTCAGGAACACTGAAGCTTTCTTT. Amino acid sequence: CASLRNTEAFF.

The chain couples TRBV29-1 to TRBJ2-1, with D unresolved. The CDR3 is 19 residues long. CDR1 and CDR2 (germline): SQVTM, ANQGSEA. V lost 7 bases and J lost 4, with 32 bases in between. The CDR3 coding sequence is TGCAGCGCCGCCTTTCCCTCCTCGAGTTTAGGGAACCCTTACAATGAGCAGTTCTTC. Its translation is CSAAFPSSSLGNPYNEQFF.